This T cell receptor beta chain emerged from a study of blood T cell repertoires in COVID-19. Using immunoSEQ multiplex PCR, the repertoire was profiled, and TCRdb retains in-frame clones only, with some absent. Seen here are 200,000 to 300,000 clones, 70% to 90% observed once, and the top ten hold about 3.3%. There are many counts of this clone. Recruits, aged about 18 to 90 years, lived in 24 US areas. This TCR came from a woman between 35 and 50 years old with acute COVID-19. The sample comprised PBMCs or T cells enriched from blood (not recorded which).

The CDR3, as DNA: TGTGCCAGTACTGAGTCAGATACGCAGTATTTT. This sequence encodes CASTESDTQYF. The J gene is TRBJ2-3, the V gene TRBV25-1; D remains ambiguous. Germline CDR1 is MGHDK and CDR2 is SYGVNS. Trimming took 9 bases from V and 4 from J, leaving 8 bases between them. There are 11 residues in the CDR3.